The rows below give T cell receptor beta chains drawn from one sample of a study of T cells expressing NK-cell markers. TCRdb reprocessed the 5' RACE reads; each CDR3 protein has one entry and no DNA is given. The sample holds roughly 420,000 distinct CDR3 sequences. Sequencing input: blood T cells: a sorted CD56 or NKG2C T cell subset, CD4+ or CD8+ T cells, or bulk PBMC T cells (not recorded which). All receptors come from a woman aged 18 to 75 in good health. CDR3s include the opening cysteine and the closing phenylalanine or tryptophan. The order of the fields is J gene, V gene, CDR3 protein.

J gene: TRBJ1-2; V gene: TRBV20-1; CDR3 protein: CSARDRTGGISYGYTF
J gene: TRBJ2-1; V gene: TRBV12-3/TRBV12-4; CDR3 protein: CASSPEWGNEQFF
J gene: TRBJ1-5; V gene: TRBV18; CDR3 protein: CASSPRGQGKNQPQHF
J gene: TRBJ2-3; V gene: TRBV4-3; CDR3 protein: CASSQDRGRGSDTQYF
J gene: TRBJ1-1; V gene: TRBV5-4; CDR3 protein: CASSKQGAGTEAFF
J gene: TRBJ2-7; V gene: TRBV19; CDR3 protein: CASSATGTGGAEQYF
J gene: TRBJ2-2; V gene: TRBV9; CDR3 protein: CASSARGRGADTGELFF
J gene: TRBJ1-5; V gene: TRBV12-3/TRBV12-4; CDR3 protein: CASNSGGWQPQHF
J gene: TRBJ1-2; V gene: TRBV18; CDR3 protein: CASSPGRTANYGYTF
J gene: TRBJ2-5; V gene: TRBV7-9; CDR3 protein: CASSPFVIGETQYF
J gene: TRBJ1-3; V gene: TRBV20-1; CDR3 protein: CSARPDREPGNTIYF
J gene: TRBJ2-3; V gene: TRBV18; CDR3 protein: CASSSGGPTSSTDTQYF
J gene: TRBJ2-3; V gene: TRBV6-1; CDR3 protein: CASSETSGGPLFTDTQYF
J gene: TRBJ2-7; V gene: TRBV5-6; CDR3 protein: CASSPNPGPSYEQYF
J gene: TRBJ2-3; V gene: TRBV7-3; CDR3 protein: CASSRGSTDTQYF
J gene: TRBJ2-7; V gene: TRBV28; CDR3 protein: CASDAGTEPYEQYF
J gene: TRBJ2-7; V gene: TRBV5-6; CDR3 protein: CASSLYPGEQYF
J gene: TRBJ1-3; V gene: TRBV11-2; CDR3 protein: CASTLWKSNTIYF
J gene: TRBJ2-1; V gene: TRBV3-1; CDR3 protein: CASSHPWGANNEQFF
J gene: TRBJ2-2; V gene: TRBV4-3; CDR3 protein: CASSRDTSNTGELFF
J gene: TRBJ2-3; V gene: TRBV7-8; CDR3 protein: CASSLGVGGAGTDTQYF
J gene: TRBJ1-4; V gene: TRBV5-1; CDR3 protein: CASSLGQGPNEKLFF
J gene: TRBJ1-6; V gene: TRBV5-1; CDR3 protein: CASSTDSRAGSPLHF
J gene: TRBJ1-5; V gene: TRBV12-3/TRBV12-4; CDR3 protein: CASSNWALNQPQHF
J gene: TRBJ2-5; V gene: TRBV6-1; CDR3 protein: CASRQTGDQETQYF
J gene: TRBJ1-3; V gene: TRBV6-1; CDR3 protein: CASMVDRSSGNTIYF
J gene: TRBJ2-7; V gene: TRBV20-1; CDR3 protein: CSARLSGRARF
J gene: TRBJ2-1; V gene: TRBV30; CDR3 protein: CAWSVGRTYNEQFF
J gene: TRBJ2-3; V gene: TRBV5-6; CDR3 protein: CASSLEGGTSVSDTQYF
J gene: TRBJ2-1; V gene: TRBV25-1; CDR3 protein: CASRGQDSNEQFF